Each of the 14 T cell receptor beta chains below was sequenced from the same sample in a study of response to subunit inactivated influenza vaccine. TCRdb used MiXCR to reprocess the RT-PCR reads, holding one entry per CDR3 protein. The sample lists some 850,000 distinct CDR3 sequences; under 20% were seen once. The input for sequencing was PBMCs from blood, taken 5 days after vaccination. These receptors were collected from a man aged 50 or older who received an inactivated influenza vaccine.

This clonotype was observed a handful of times. This chain joins TRBV7-2 and TRBJ2-3; D call uncertain. Germline CDR1 is SGHTA and CDR2 is FQGNSA. The V end was cut by 2 bases, the J end by 2 bases, with 8 bases between. The CDR3 extends over 14 amino acids. The CDR3 region has the DNA TGTGCCAGCAGCTTATGGGCAGTCACAGATACGCAGTATTTT. The encoded protein is CASSLWAVTDTQYF.

A few counts support this clonotype. The chain employs TRBV6-1 and TRBJ1-3; TRBD1 matches 7 bases. Germline V gives CDR1 MNHNS, CDR2 SASEGT. The J segment lost 0 bases and the V segment lost 5 bases, leaving 4 bases of the junction unmatched. This CDR3 contains 15 residues. The CDR3 DNA follows: TGTGCCAGCAGTCCGACAGGGTCCTCTGGAAACACCATATATTTT. Residues: CASSPTGSSGNTIYF.

The chain joins TRBV12-3 or TRBV12-4 to TRBJ2-7, with D possibly matching TRBD2 (6 bases). V gave up 3 bases and J gave up 2 bases, with 14 bases separating them. The CDR3 loop spans 15 amino acids. CDR3 in amino acids: CASSFWDFDPYEQYF. The CDR3 bases are TGTGCCAGCAGTTTTTGGGACTTCGACCCCTACGAGCAGTACTTC.

There are many counts of this clonotype. The chain uses TRBV5-1 and TRBJ2-5, with 9 bases lining up with TRBD2. The length of the CDR3 is 17 residues. From germline, CDR1 is SGHRS and CDR2 YFSETQ. Losses at the gene ends were 4 bases for V and 5 bases for J; bases not matched to a gene: 15. The chain's CDR3 is CASSARLTSGLEETQYF. CDR3 coding DNA: TGCGCCAGCAGCGCCCGATTGACTAGCGGCTTAGAGGAGACCCAGTACTTC.

This sequence joins TRBV20-1 and TRBJ2-1; 7 bases are shared with TRBD2. The V segment lost 2 bases and the J segment 10 bases; nucleotides outside the gene matches: 14. This CDR3 spans 15 amino acids. CDR1 is DFQATT, CDR2 SNEGSKA, per germline (reference sequence). CDR3 bases: TGCAGTGCTAGATCTTATGGGAGGGCAGAGGGGGAGCAGTTCTTC. Protein: CSARSYGRAEGEQFF.

This clonotype was counted between two and nine times. This chain links TRBV9 with TRBJ1-1, with D unresolved. CDR1 is SGDLS and CDR2 is YYNGEE in the germline V gene. V lost 0 bases to trimming and J lost 1 base, with 10 bases between them. This CDR3 spans 15 amino acids. The CDR3 nucleotides are TGTGCCAGCAGCGTAGATTTGGAACAGAACACTGAAGCTTTCTTT. This encodes CASSVDLEQNTEAFF.

This clonotype was detected ten times or more. The rearrangement joins TRBV20-1 to TRBJ2-7; 8 bases agree with TRBD2. Losses at the gene ends were 0 bases for V and 6 bases for J; bases not matched to a gene: 19. From germline, CDR1 is DFQATT and CDR2 SNEGSKA (reference sequence). The CDR3 is made up of 18 amino acids. The CDR3 is CSARDSSLYHSGSSEQYF. CDR3 sequence (DNA): TGCAGTGCTAGAGATTCATCGCTCTATCACAGCGGGAGTTCCGAGCAGTACTTC.

The J gene is TRBJ2-4, the V gene TRBV6-6, with D unclear. There are 12 residues in the CDR3. The germline gives CDR1 MNHNY, CDR2 SVGAGI (reference sequence). Trimming cost V 8 bases and J 8 bases, with 13 bases left between them. DNA for the CDR3: TGTGCCAGCTTCAACCAAGAGGACATTCAGTACTTC. It codes for CASFNQEDIQYF.

This chain links TRBV6-5 with TRBJ2-5; D is uncertain. This CDR3 spans 16 amino acids. V shed 2 bases and J shed 1 base, with 14 bases lying between them. Per germline, CDR1 MNHEY and CDR2 SVGAGI. In DNA form, the CDR3 reads TGTGCCAGCAGTTACATATCTGGGTGGTCCCAAGAGACCCAGTACTTC. Its translation: CASSYISGWSQETQYF.

The chain uses TRBV6-1 and TRBJ1-5; 11 bases match TRBD1. Germline V gives CDR1 MNHNS, CDR2 SASEGT. V lost 4 bases to trimming and J lost 7 bases; unmatched junction nucleotides: 9. The CDR3 is 16 amino acids. CDR3 DNA: TGTGCCAGCAGTGCTAGGACAGGGGGCGCTGGGCAGCCCCAGCATTTT. Translating it yields CASSARTGGAGQPQHF.

This clonotype occurred a few times. The CDR3 DNA sequence: TGTGCCAGCAGCCCCTCGGGGGGTCGCTATGGCTACACCTTC. Its protein is CASSPSGGRYGYTF. The V and J genes are TRBV5-6 and TRBJ1-2, with a tentative D call TRBD1 (5 bases). CDR1 SGHDT and CDR2 YYEEEE come from the germline V gene. Trimming took 4 bases from V and 4 from J, leaving 14 bases between them. The CDR3 length is 14 residues.

The chain uses TRBV25-1 and TRBJ2-3, with 10 bases matching TRBD2. Germline lookup yields CDR1 MGHDK and CDR2 SYGVNS. V shed 3 bases and J 9 bases; nucleotides not matched to a gene: 9. The CDR3 covers 15 residues. In DNA, the CDR3 is TGTGCCAGCAGTGACACTAGCGGGATCTCATACACGCAGTATTTT. Protein: CASSDTSGISYTQYF.

This clonotype has a handful of counts. The chain joins TRBV4-3 to TRBJ2-4; D gene uncertain. The CDR3 spans 13 residues. The V end lost 0 bases, the J end lost 6 bases, and 6 bases lay between the germline ends. The germline V gene encodes CDR1 LGHNA and CDR2 YSLEER. This chain's CDR3 is CASSQEGRNIQYF. The DNA for the CDR3 is TGCGCCAGCAGCCAAGAGGGCAGAAACATTCAGTACTTC.

V is TRBV5-6 and J is TRBJ2-2; no clear D gene. The V end was cut by 0 bases, the J end by 3 bases, with 9 bases between. The CDR3 runs to 15 residues. Looked up from germline, CDR1 is SGHDT and CDR2 is YYEEEE. In nucleotides, the CDR3 is TGTGCCAGCAGCTTGGTAGATGGGCACACCGGGGAGCTGTTTTTT. This codes for CASSLVDGHTGELFF.